This is a list of T cell receptor beta chains from one sample in a study of response to subunit inactivated influenza vaccine. TCRdb analysed the RT-PCR reads with MiXCR anew, one entry per CDR3 protein. The data hold hundreds of thousands of distinct CDR3 sequences, with over 9.5% observed a single time. The material was PBMCs from blood, obtained on the day of vaccination. The receptor set was obtained from a middle-aged man who received an inactivated influenza vaccine. The CDR3 runs from the conserved cysteine through the conserved F or W. Fields, in order: J gene, D gene, clone size, V gene, CDR3 protein, CDR3 DNA. The D gene is left open where the match is weak. Not every row has a clone size; where given, it reads once, few, many or a size class.

J gene: TRBJ2-3
D gene: -
clone size: few
V gene: TRBV10-3
CDR3 protein: CAISDSNREGGTDTQYF
CDR3 DNA: TGTGCCATCAGTGATTCAAACAGGGAAGGGGGCACAGATACGCAGTATTTT

J gene: TRBJ2-5
D gene: TRBD2
clone size: -
V gene: TRBV10-3
CDR3 protein: CAISDSAGGQETQYF
CDR3 DNA: TGTGCCATCAGTGATTCAGCGGGGGGACAAGAGACCCAGTACTTC

J gene: TRBJ1-2
D gene: TRBD1
clone size: many
V gene: TRBV6-1
CDR3 protein: CASSRQGAGGYTF
CDR3 DNA: TGTGCCAGCAGTCGACAGGGGGCAGGTGGCTACACCTTC

J gene: TRBJ1-2
D gene: -
clone size: few
V gene: TRBV7-8
CDR3 protein: CASSLVGAALNYGYTF
CDR3 DNA: TGTGCCAGCAGCTTAGTGGGGGCCGCTCTCAACTATGGCTACACCTTC

J gene: TRBJ2-1
D gene: -
clone size: few
V gene: TRBV4-3
CDR3 protein: CASSQQGEQFF
CDR3 DNA: TGCGCCAGCAGCCAACAGGGTGAGCAGTTCTTC

J gene: TRBJ2-1
D gene: TRBD1
clone size: -
V gene: TRBV5-6
CDR3 protein: CASNPPGQGHNEQFF
CDR3 DNA: TGTGCCAGCAACCCGCCGGGACAGGGGCACAATGAGCAGTTCTTC

J gene: TRBJ1-4
D gene: -
clone size: -
V gene: TRBV20-1
CDR3 protein: CSAQAGSEKLFF
CDR3 DNA: TGCAGTGCACAGGCGGGGAGCGAAAAACTGTTTTTT

J gene: TRBJ1-4
D gene: TRBD1
clone size: -
V gene: TRBV7-2
CDR3 protein: CASSSNPGQGFRKLFF
CDR3 DNA: TGTGCCAGCAGCTCAAATCCGGGACAGGGTTTCCGAAAACTGTTTTTT

J gene: TRBJ2-1
D gene: TRBD2
clone size: -
V gene: TRBV20-1
CDR3 protein: CSGASGASSYNEQFF
CDR3 DNA: TGCAGCGGAGCTAGCGGGGCTAGCTCCTACAATGAGCAGTTCTTC

J gene: TRBJ2-1
D gene: TRBD1
clone size: few
V gene: TRBV20-1
CDR3 protein: CSLRQGSSYNEQFF
CDR3 DNA: TGCAGCCTGAGACAGGGGAGCTCCTACAATGAGCAGTTCTTC

J gene: TRBJ2-3
D gene: TRBD2
clone size: few
V gene: TRBV5-1
CDR3 protein: CASSFGTSGLSSTDTQYF
CDR3 DNA: TGCGCCAGCAGCTTTGGGACTAGCGGGCTCTCTAGCACAGATACGCAGTATTTT

J gene: TRBJ2-1
D gene: TRBD2
clone size: few
V gene: TRBV3-1
CDR3 protein: CASSQSASGQFF
CDR3 DNA: TGTGCCAGCAGCCAATCGGCTAGCGGGCAGTTCTTC

J gene: TRBJ2-7
D gene: TRBD2
clone size: -
V gene: TRBV4-3
CDR3 protein: CASSQDLTGGPSEQYF
CDR3 DNA: TGCGCCAGCAGCCAAGATTTAACGGGAGGGCCAAGTGAGCAGTACTTC

J gene: TRBJ1-2
D gene: -
clone size: few
V gene: TRBV6-6
CDR3 protein: CASSPVEGRDTF
CDR3 DNA: TGTGCCAGCAGTCCGGTAGAGGGGAGGGACACCTTC

J gene: TRBJ1-1
D gene: -
clone size: few
V gene: TRBV5-1
CDR3 protein: CASRPGASTEAFF
CDR3 DNA: TGCGCCAGCCGCCCGGGGGCGAGCACTGAAGCTTTCTTT

J gene: TRBJ2-3
D gene: -
clone size: few
V gene: TRBV29-1
CDR3 protein: CSVTTGPRDTQYF
CDR3 DNA: TGCAGCGTTACGACAGGACCCCGGGATACGCAGTATTTT

J gene: TRBJ2-6
D gene: TRBD1
clone size: many
V gene: TRBV28
CDR3 protein: CASSSSDRGRVRGANVLTF
CDR3 DNA: TGTGCCAGCAGTTCCTCGGACAGGGGGAGGGTGAGAGGGGCCAACGTCCTGACTTTC

J gene: TRBJ2-3
D gene: TRBD2
clone size: few
V gene: TRBV12-3/TRBV12-4
CDR3 protein: CASSPSGRGGGTQYF
CDR3 DNA: TGTGCCAGCAGTCCTAGCGGGAGGGGCGGCGGTACGCAGTATTTT

J gene: TRBJ1-1
D gene: -
clone size: few
V gene: TRBV12-3/TRBV12-4
CDR3 protein: CASSRRRMNTEAFF
CDR3 DNA: TGTGCCAGCAGTCGACGGCGGATGAACACTGAAGCTTTCTTT

J gene: TRBJ2-7
D gene: TRBD2
clone size: -
V gene: TRBV6-1
CDR3 protein: CASRPEVAGAYEQSF
CDR3 DNA: TGTGCCAGCAGACCCGAGGTAGCGGGGGCCTACGAGCAGTCCTTC

J gene: TRBJ2-2
D gene: TRBD1
clone size: many
V gene: TRBV7-8
CDR3 protein: CASSLGTGTGVAGELFF
CDR3 DNA: TGTGCCAGCAGCTTAGGCACCGGGACAGGGGTGGCCGGGGAGCTGTTTTTT

J gene: TRBJ1-1
D gene: -
clone size: -
V gene: TRBV5-5
CDR3 protein: CASSLEAVRTTEAFF
CDR3 DNA: TGTGCCAGCAGCTTGGAGGCGGTCAGGACGACTGAAGCTTTCTTT

J gene: TRBJ1-2
D gene: -
clone size: few
V gene: TRBV20-1
CDR3 protein: CSANLGGNYGYTF
CDR3 DNA: TGCAGTGCTAACCTAGGCGGTAACTATGGCTACACCTTC

J gene: TRBJ2-4
D gene: TRBD1
clone size: -
V gene: TRBV11-3
CDR3 protein: CASSWPTGTGGNLAKNIQYF
CDR3 DNA: TGTGCCAGCAGCTGGCCAACCGGGACAGGGGGAAATCTAGCCAAAAACATTCAGTACTTC

J gene: TRBJ1-1
D gene: -
clone size: few
V gene: TRBV6-2/TRBV6-3
CDR3 protein: CASRPGNTMNTEAFF
CDR3 DNA: TGTGCCAGCCGCCCCGGCAATACCATGAACACTGAAGCTTTCTTT

J gene: TRBJ2-7
D gene: -
clone size: few
V gene: TRBV14
CDR3 protein: CASSRTSLWGYEQYF
CDR3 DNA: TGTGCCAGCAGCCGAACCTCACTGTGGGGGTACGAGCAGTACTTC

J gene: TRBJ1-6
D gene: -
clone size: few
V gene: TRBV7-2
CDR3 protein: CASSPWDNENSPLHF
CDR3 DNA: TGTGCCAGCAGCCCCTGGGACAATGAGAATTCACCCCTCCACTTT

J gene: TRBJ2-1
D gene: TRBD1
clone size: -
V gene: TRBV4-2
CDR3 protein: CASSQLDRAAAYNEQFF
CDR3 DNA: TGTGCCAGCAGCCAACTCGACAGGGCGGCTGCCTACAATGAGCAGTTCTTC

J gene: TRBJ1-4
D gene: -
clone size: -
V gene: TRBV4-1
CDR3 protein: CASSPGAPRGEKLFF
CDR3 DNA: TGCGCCAGCAGCCCGGGTGCACCTCGCGGTGAAAAACTGTTTTTT

J gene: TRBJ2-1
D gene: TRBD2
clone size: few
V gene: TRBV20-1
CDR3 protein: CSASTGTRTYNEQFF
CDR3 DNA: TGCAGTGCTAGCACCGGGACTAGGACCTACAATGAGCAGTTCTTC

J gene: TRBJ2-5
D gene: -
clone size: many
V gene: TRBV12-3/TRBV12-4
CDR3 protein: CASSTAGTQYF
CDR3 DNA: TGTGCCAGCAGTACTGCTGGGACCCAGTACTTC

J gene: TRBJ1-1
D gene: -
clone size: many
V gene: TRBV20-1
CDR3 protein: CSAISAEFSTEAFF
CDR3 DNA: TGCAGTGCCATCTCGGCAGAGTTTAGCACTGAAGCTTTCTTT

J gene: TRBJ1-3
D gene: -
clone size: few
V gene: TRBV15
CDR3 protein: CATSRDWYIDSGNTIYF
CDR3 DNA: TGTGCCACCAGCAGAGATTGGTACATCGACTCTGGAAACACCATATATTTT

J gene: TRBJ2-4
D gene: -
clone size: -
V gene: TRBV4-2
CDR3 protein: CASSQGSRVGIQYF
CDR3 DNA: TGTGCCAGCAGCCAAGGTTCCAGGGTGGGCATTCAGTACTTC

J gene: TRBJ2-5
D gene: -
clone size: many
V gene: TRBV20-1
CDR3 protein: CSATRSAGQETQYF
CDR3 DNA: TGCAGTGCTACTCGATCTGCAGGCCAAGAGACCCAGTACTTC

J gene: TRBJ2-1
D gene: TRBD2
clone size: many
V gene: TRBV2
CDR3 protein: CASVGASGPPSSYNEQFF
CDR3 DNA: TGTGCCAGTGTTGGGGCTAGCGGGCCACCGAGCTCCTACAATGAGCAGTTCTTC

J gene: TRBJ2-1
D gene: -
clone size: -
V gene: TRBV6-1
CDR3 protein: CASSPAEVPSWFF
CDR3 DNA: TGTGCCAGCAGCCCTGCGGAAGTACCAAGTTGGTTCTTC

J gene: TRBJ2-7
D gene: TRBD1
clone size: many
V gene: TRBV29-1
CDR3 protein: CSVDGFRDRGSYEQYF
CDR3 DNA: TGCAGCGTTGACGGGTTCCGGGACAGGGGGAGCTACGAGCAGTACTTC

J gene: TRBJ2-2
D gene: TRBD1
clone size: many
V gene: TRBV4-3
CDR3 protein: CASSQGTSQWTGSLTGELFF
CDR3 DNA: TGCGCCAGCAGCCAGGGTACTTCCCAATGGACAGGGTCTCTGACCGGGGAGCTGTTTTTT

J gene: TRBJ2-1
D gene: TRBD2
clone size: many
V gene: TRBV2
CDR3 protein: CASSVGTSGSGEQFF
CDR3 DNA: TGTGCCAGCAGTGTGGGGACTAGCGGGAGCGGTGAGCAGTTCTTC

J gene: TRBJ2-5
D gene: -
clone size: -
V gene: TRBV5-1
CDR3 protein: CASSYGPGETQYF
CDR3 DNA: TGCGCCAGCAGCTATGGACCGGGAGAGACCCAGTACTTC

J gene: TRBJ1-1
D gene: TRBD1
clone size: few
V gene: TRBV10-3
CDR3 protein: CAITGDRMNTEAFF
CDR3 DNA: TGTGCCATCACCGGGGACAGAATGAACACTGAAGCTTTCTTT

J gene: TRBJ2-6
D gene: -
clone size: -
V gene: TRBV2
CDR3 protein: CASSALFPGANVLTF
CDR3 DNA: TGTGCCAGCAGTGCCCTTTTTCCTGGGGCCAACGTCCTGACTTTC

J gene: TRBJ2-5
D gene: TRBD1
clone size: many
V gene: TRBV20-1
CDR3 protein: CSAKRQGSRETQYF
CDR3 DNA: TGCAGTGCTAAACGACAGGGGAGTAGGGAGACCCAGTACTTC

J gene: TRBJ2-3
D gene: -
clone size: few
V gene: TRBV6-4
CDR3 protein: CASRAPLPGHRIEYTDTQYF
CDR3 DNA: TGTGCCAGCAGAGCTCCTCTCCCGGGACATCGGATAGAATACACAGATACGCAGTATTTT

J gene: TRBJ1-4
D gene: -
clone size: -
V gene: TRBV20-1
CDR3 protein: CSARDEWEGLPEKLFF
CDR3 DNA: TGCAGTGCTAGAGATGAATGGGAAGGGCTGCCTGAAAAACTGTTTTTT

J gene: TRBJ1-2
D gene: -
clone size: -
V gene: TRBV20-1
CDR3 protein: CSATLGGNYGYTF
CDR3 DNA: TGCAGTGCCACCCTGGGGGGGAACTATGGCTACACCTTC

J gene: TRBJ1-4
D gene: -
clone size: few
V gene: TRBV15
CDR3 protein: CATSRDALLLFF
CDR3 DNA: TGTGCCACCAGCAGAGATGCCCTCCTACTGTTTTTT

J gene: TRBJ2-7
D gene: -
clone size: few
V gene: TRBV7-2
CDR3 protein: CASSSQVNPYEQYF
CDR3 DNA: TGTGCCAGCAGCTCACAGGTGAATCCCTACGAGCAGTACTTC

J gene: TRBJ1-1
D gene: -
clone size: -
V gene: TRBV29-1
CDR3 protein: CSDNPGGKGTEAFF
CDR3 DNA: TGCAGCGACAACCCGGGGGGCAAGGGCACTGAAGCTTTCTTT

J gene: TRBJ1-1
D gene: TRBD1
clone size: few
V gene: TRBV10-2
CDR3 protein: CASREGQGGLRVYF
CDR3 DNA: TGCGCCAGCAGAGAGGGACAGGGGGGCCTGAGGGTGTACTTT

J gene: TRBJ1-3
D gene: -
clone size: -
V gene: TRBV5-5
CDR3 protein: CASSFGPGNTIYF
CDR3 DNA: TGTGCCAGCAGCTTTGGTCCTGGAAACACCATATATTTT

J gene: TRBJ2-7
D gene: -
clone size: once
V gene: TRBV7-8
CDR3 protein: CASSSSGVSFEQYF
CDR3 DNA: TGTGCCAGCAGCTCAAGCGGAGTATCCTTCGAGCAGTACTTC

J gene: TRBJ2-7
D gene: -
clone size: -
V gene: TRBV2
CDR3 protein: CASNIERDQGYEQYF
CDR3 DNA: TGTGCCAGCAACATAGAAAGGGACCAGGGCTACGAGCAGTACTTC